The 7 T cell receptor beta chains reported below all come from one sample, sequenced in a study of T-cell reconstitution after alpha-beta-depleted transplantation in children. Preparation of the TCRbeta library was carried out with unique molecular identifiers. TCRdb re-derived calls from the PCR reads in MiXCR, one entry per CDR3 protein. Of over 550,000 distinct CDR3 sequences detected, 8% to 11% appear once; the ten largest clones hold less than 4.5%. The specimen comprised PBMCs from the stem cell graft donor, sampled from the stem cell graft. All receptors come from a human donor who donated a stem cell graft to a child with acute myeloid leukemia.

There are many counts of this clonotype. The CDR3 loop reads CASGWVVAGRYEQYF. Written as DNA, the CDR3 is TGTGCCAGCGGGTGGGTCGTGGCGGGAAGATACGAGCAGTACTTC. The chain links TRBV27 to TRBJ2-7; maybe TRBD2 (6 bases). The CDR3 covers 15 residues. CDR1 and CDR2 from the germline V gene are MNHEY and SMNVEV (reference sequence). With 8 bases removed from V and 4 bases from J, the gap between germline ends came to 21 bases.

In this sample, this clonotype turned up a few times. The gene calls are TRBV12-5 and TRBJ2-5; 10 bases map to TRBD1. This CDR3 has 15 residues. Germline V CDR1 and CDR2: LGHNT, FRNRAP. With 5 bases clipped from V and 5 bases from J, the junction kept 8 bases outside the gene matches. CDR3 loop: CASGTFDRGLETQYF. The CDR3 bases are TGTGCTAGTGGTACCTTCGACAGGGGGCTGGAGACCCAGTACTTC.

In nucleotides, the CDR3 is TGTGCCAGCAGTCCCTTTGGGGGCAGTCCGAACACTGAAGCTTTCTTT. Translation gives CASSPFGGSPNTEAFF. This rearrangement joins TRBV12-3 or TRBV12-4 to TRBJ1-1; a possible D gene is TRBD1 (6 bases). V was shortened by 5 bases and J by 1 base, with 17 bases between the two germline ends. There are 16 residues in the CDR3.

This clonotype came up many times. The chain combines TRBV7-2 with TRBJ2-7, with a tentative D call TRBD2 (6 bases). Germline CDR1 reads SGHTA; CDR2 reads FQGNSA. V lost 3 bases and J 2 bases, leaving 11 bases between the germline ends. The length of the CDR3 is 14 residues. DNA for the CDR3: TGTGCCAGCAGCTTTGTAGCGGCGACCTACGAGCAGTACTTC. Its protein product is CASSFVAATYEQYF.

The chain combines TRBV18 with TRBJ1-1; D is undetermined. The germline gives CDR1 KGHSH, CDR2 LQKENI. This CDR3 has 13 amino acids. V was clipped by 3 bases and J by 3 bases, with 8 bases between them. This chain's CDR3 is CASSPSVYTEAFF. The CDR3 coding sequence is TGTGCCAGCTCACCCAGCGTTTACACTGAAGCTTTCTTT. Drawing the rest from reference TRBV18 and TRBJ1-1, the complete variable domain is NAGVMQNPRHLVRRRGQEARLRCSPMKGHSHVYWYRQLPEEGLKFMVYLQKENIIDESGMPKERFSAEFPKEGPSILRIQQVVRGDSAAYFCASSPSVYTEAFFGQGTRLTVV.

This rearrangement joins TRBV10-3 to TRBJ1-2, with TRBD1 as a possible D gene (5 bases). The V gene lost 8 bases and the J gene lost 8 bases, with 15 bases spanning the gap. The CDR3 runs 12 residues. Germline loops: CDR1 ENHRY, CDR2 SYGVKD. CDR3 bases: TGTGCCATCGGGGGGGGATCGAGCGGCTACACCTTC. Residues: CAIGGGSSGYTF.

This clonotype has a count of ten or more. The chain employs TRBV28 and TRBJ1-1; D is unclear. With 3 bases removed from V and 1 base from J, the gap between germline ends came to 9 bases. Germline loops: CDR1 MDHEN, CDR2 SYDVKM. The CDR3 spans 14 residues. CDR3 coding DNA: TGTGCCAGCAGTTTGGTACAGACGAACACTGAAGCTTTCTTT. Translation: CASSLVQTNTEAFF. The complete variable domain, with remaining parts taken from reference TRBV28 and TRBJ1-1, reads DVKVTQSSRYLVKRTGEKVFLECVQDMDHENMFWYRQDPGLGLRLIYFSYDVKMKEKGDIPEGYSVSREKKERFSLILESASTNQTSMYLCASSLVQTNTEAFFGQGTRLTVV.